Below are 14 T cell receptor beta chains sequenced from a single sample in a study of T cell changes during pregnancy in multiple sclerosis. Using immunoSEQ multiplex PCR, the repertoire was profiled, and TCRdb retains in-frame clones only, with some absent. The sample lists approximately 130,000 clones; roughly 95% were seen once. The sequenced sample was peripheral blood, obtained after pregnancy. The receptors originated from a female donor with multiple sclerosis, enrolled in a pregnancy study.

The chain employs TRBV5-1 and TRBJ2-3; D may be TRBD2 (5 bases). V lost 5 bases and J lost 3, with 10 bases in between. The CDR3 sequence is 13 residues long. Germline values: CDR1 SGHRS, CDR2 YFSETQ. CDR3 nucleotide sequence: TGCGCCAGCAGTAGCGTTTTGACAGATACGCAGTATTTT. Translating gives CASSSVLTDTQYF.

This clone occurred once. This chain's CDR3 is CASAWGPDPEAFF. The CDR3 nucleotides read TGTGCCAGCGCCTGGGGGCCCGACCCTGAAGCTTTCTTT. The J gene is TRBJ1-1, the V gene TRBV28; the D gene is possibly TRBD1 (6 bases). Trimming stripped 8 bases from V and 6 bases from J, with 16 bases between. This CDR3 is built from 13 residues. Per the germline V gene, CDR1 is MDHEN and CDR2 is SYDVKM.

The chain employs TRBV9 and TRBJ2-7; D is ambiguous. The CDR3 is made up of 14 amino acids. The V end was cut by 0 bases, the J end by 5 bases, with 12 bases between. Germline lookup yields CDR1 SGDLS and CDR2 YYNGEE. CDR3 sequence reads: CASSVGSGLDEQYF. The CDR3 DNA is TGTGCCAGCAGCGTAGGGTCGGGTTTAGACGAGCAGTACTTC.

The chain has TRBV4-2 and TRBJ2-3; 11 positions agree with TRBD2. Per the germline V gene, CDR1 is LGHNA and CDR2 is YNFKEQ. The CDR3 is made up of 15 amino acids. J gave up 3 bases and V 3 bases, and 2 bases lay outside the gene matches. In DNA form, the CDR3 reads TGTGCCAGCAGCCACACTAGCGGGAGTACAGATACGCAGTATTTT. Encoded protein: CASSHTSGSTDTQYF.

This chain connects TRBV11-2 to TRBJ2-1, with D possibly being TRBD1 (6 bases). Trimming removed 7 bases at V and 0 bases at J, with 13 bases between. The CDR3 spans 15 residues. The V gene's germline CDR1 is SGHAT and CDR2 FQNNGV. Here the CDR3 DNA reads TGTGCCAGCACCAGGGGCGGTAGCTCCTACAATGAGCAGTTCTTC. Translating gives CASTRGGSSYNEQFF.

V gene TRBV27 combines with J gene TRBJ1-2, with D possibly matching TRBD1 (6 bases). V shed 0 bases and J shed 8 bases, with 10 bases lying between them. Germline V lookup: CDR1 MNHEY, CDR2 SMNVEV (reference sequence). The CDR3 loop spans 13 amino acids. The CDR3 region has the DNA TGTGCCAGCAGTTTATCGCCAGGGGACGGCTACACCTTC. Its translation is CASSLSPGDGYTF.

The chain couples TRBV28 to TRBJ1-5, with D hard to call. Germline CDR1 MDHEN, CDR2 SYDVKM. V dropped 7 bases and J dropped 5 bases, with 15 bases sitting between them. This CDR3 is 14 amino acids long. CDR3 sequence (DNA): TGTGCCAGCACCTCCACTCAGGATCATCAGCCCCAGCATTTT. Protein: CASTSTQDHQPQHF.

This chain uses TRBV4-2 with TRBJ2-6, with 9 bases matching TRBD1. Per the germline V gene, CDR1 is LGHNA and CDR2 is YNFKEQ. The CDR3 is 17 residues long. V gave up 3 bases and J gave up 2 bases; unmatched junction bases: 5. Here the CDR3 reads CASSQTQGAPGANVLTF. CDR3 nucleotides: TGTGCCAGCAGCCAGACACAGGGGGCGCCTGGGGCCAACGTCCTGACTTTC.

This sequence joins TRBV30 and TRBJ2-7; D uncertain. Germline CDR1 is GTSNPN and CDR2 is SVGIG (reference sequence). CDR3 length: 12 residues. Trimming took off 5 bases at V and 5 bases at J, with 13 bases between the two ends. CDR3 DNA: TGTGCCTGGGCGGCGTGGGTTAACGAGCAGTACTTC. Translating gives CAWAAWVNEQYF.

The chain has TRBV7-9 and TRBJ1-4; 11 nucleotides align to TRBD1. The V gene end was trimmed by 5 bases and the J gene end by 3 bases; junction bases not matched to a gene: 8. Germline CDR1 and CDR2: SEHNR and FQNEAQ (reference sequence). There are 17 residues in the CDR3. DNA for the CDR3: TGTGCCAGCAGCCCGGGGACAGGGGGTCGGTCTAATGAAAAACTGTTTTTT. It is translated as CASSPGTGGRSNEKLFF.

This chain joins TRBV19 and TRBJ2-7, with D perhaps matching TRBD2 (6 bases). The V and J ends lost 6 bases and 6 bases respectively, with 12 bases between them. The CDR3 spans 12 residues. Germline assignment: CDR1 LNHDA and CDR2 SQIVND (reference sequence). The DNA of the CDR3 is TGTGCCAGTAGCGGGAGAGGGCGCGAGCAGTACTTC. Translating gives CASSGRGREQYF.

The V call is TRBV5-1, the J call TRBJ2-1; the match to TRBD2 covers 15 bases. The CDR3 has 16 amino acids. V trimming: 4 bases; J trimming: 6 bases; junction bases outside the gene matches: 5. CDR1 is SGHRS and CDR2 is YFSETQ in the germline V gene. CDR3 sequence reads: CASSTGLAGGGNEQFF. The CDR3 coding sequence is TGCGCCAGCAGCACCGGACTAGCGGGAGGGGGCAATGAGCAGTTCTTC.

This clone was seen only once. This chain uses TRBV5-3 with TRBJ2-1, with 10 bases matching TRBD1. TRBV5-3 is an ORF for which the function is uncertain. J gave up 8 bases and V 4 bases, and 9 bases lay outside the gene matches. The CDR3 has 15 residues. CDR3 DNA sequence: TGTGCCAGAAGCCTCGGACAGGGGGAAATGGATGAGCAGTTCTTC. This gives the protein CARSLGQGEMDEQFF.

The chain carries TRBV7-2 and TRBJ2-7; 11 bases are shared with TRBD2. The CDR3 sequence is 18 residues long. With V trimmed by 1 base and J by 3 bases, 11 bases remained unmatched. The V gene's germline CDR1 is SGHTA and CDR2 FQGNSA. The CDR3 DNA sequence: TGTGCCAGCAGCTTAGAAGGGCGACTAGCGGGATTCTACTACGAGCAGTACTTC. Translated: CASSLEGRLAGFYYEQYF.